The 3 T cell receptor beta chains presented below share a single source sample, sequenced in a study of shared clonotypes between healthy human individuals. Using immunoSEQ multiplex PCR, the repertoire was profiled, and TCRdb retains in-frame clones only, with some absent. The sample includes 2,500,000 or so clones, approximately 93% of them seen just once. Sequences were obtained from naive CD4+ T cells from PBMCs. Subset denoted: CD45RA+ positively selected. These receptors were obtained from a man aged 18 to 30 in good health. Some clones in this sample may be carry-over from other donors' samples.

In the case of this clone: Additional DNA sequences in this sample encode the identical CDR3. V gene TRBV15 combines with J gene TRBJ2-1, with D unresolved. V lost 0 bases and J lost 7, with 7 bases in between. CDR1 and CDR2 from the germline V gene are LNHNV and YYDKDF (reference sequence). There are 13 residues in the CDR3. This CDR3 reads CATSRDLGNEQFF. CDR3 nucleotides: TGTGCCACCAGCAGAGATCTGGGAAATGAGCAGTTCTTC.

The table lists this clone with a few counts. Other DNA variants within this sample encode the same CDR3. The chain recombines TRBV28 with TRBJ1-1, with 8 nucleotides matching TRBD1. Germline CDR1 MDHEN, CDR2 SYDVKM. The CDR3 runs to 14 residues. The J segment lost 0 bases and the V segment lost 7 bases, leaving 4 bases of the junction unmatched. The CDR3, as DNA: TGTGCCAGCACCAACAGGGGGATGAACACTGAAGCTTTCTTT. This encodes CASTNRGMNTEAFF.

The CDR3 loop reads CASSLAGGQVSPQHF. The CDR3 DNA is TGTGCCAGCAGCTTGGCGGGCGGACAGGTTTCACCCCAGCATTTT. The chain carries TRBV5-6 and TRBJ1-5, with 7 bases lining up with TRBD1. The CDR3 is 15 amino acids. J gave up 10 bases and V 0 bases, and 10 bases lay outside the gene matches. CDR1 and CDR2 from the germline V gene are SGHDT and YYEEEE.